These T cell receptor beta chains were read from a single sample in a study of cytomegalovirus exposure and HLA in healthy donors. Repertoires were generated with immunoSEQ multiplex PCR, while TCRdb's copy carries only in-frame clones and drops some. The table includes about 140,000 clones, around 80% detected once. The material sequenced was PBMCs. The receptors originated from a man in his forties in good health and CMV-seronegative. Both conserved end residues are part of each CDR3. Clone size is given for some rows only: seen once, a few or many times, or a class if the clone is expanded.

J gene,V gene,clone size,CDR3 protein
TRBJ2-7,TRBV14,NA,CASSQDWVEGEQYF
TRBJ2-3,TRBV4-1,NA,CASSQEPLAGGARDTQYF
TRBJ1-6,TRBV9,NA,CASSVRGRGDSPLHF
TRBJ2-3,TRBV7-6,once,CASSLGGGTSGTDTQYF
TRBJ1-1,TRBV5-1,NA,CASSSGRGTTEAFF
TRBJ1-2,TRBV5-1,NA,CASSLRTGEGYGYTF
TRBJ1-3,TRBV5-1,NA,CASRESSGNTIYF
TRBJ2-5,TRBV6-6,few,CASSPQGEQVWTQYF
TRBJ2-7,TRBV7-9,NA,CASSPRTAKSYEQYF
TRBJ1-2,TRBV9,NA,CASSADTQGNYGYTF
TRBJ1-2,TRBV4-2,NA,CASSPQDRGGGYTF
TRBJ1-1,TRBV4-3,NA,CASSQDRRGNTEAFF
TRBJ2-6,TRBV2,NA,CASIRTGVAGANVLTF
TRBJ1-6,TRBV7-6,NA,CASSPGPESSYNSPLHF
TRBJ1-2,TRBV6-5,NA,CAGRDRNYGYTF
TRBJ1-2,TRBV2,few,CASRHGDGSSYGYTF
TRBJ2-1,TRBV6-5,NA,CASSYSRLKPANEQFF
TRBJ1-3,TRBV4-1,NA,CASSQGRVANTIYF